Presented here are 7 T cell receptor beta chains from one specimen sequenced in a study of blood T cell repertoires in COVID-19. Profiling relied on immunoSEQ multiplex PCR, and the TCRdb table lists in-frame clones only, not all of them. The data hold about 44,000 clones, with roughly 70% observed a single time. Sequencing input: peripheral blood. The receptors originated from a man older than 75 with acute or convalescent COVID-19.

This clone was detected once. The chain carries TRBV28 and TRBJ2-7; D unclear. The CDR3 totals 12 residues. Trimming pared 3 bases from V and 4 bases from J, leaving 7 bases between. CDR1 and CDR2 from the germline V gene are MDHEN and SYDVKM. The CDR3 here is CASSLIGYEQYF. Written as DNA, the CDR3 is TGTGCCAGCAGTTTGATCGGGTACGAGCAGTACTTC.

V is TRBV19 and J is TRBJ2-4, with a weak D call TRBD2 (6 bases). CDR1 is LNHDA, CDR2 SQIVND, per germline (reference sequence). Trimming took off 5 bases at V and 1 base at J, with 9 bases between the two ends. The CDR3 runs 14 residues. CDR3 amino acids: CASSDGSAKNIQYF. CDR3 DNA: TGTGCCAGTAGTGACGGGAGTGCCAAAAACATTCAGTACTTC.

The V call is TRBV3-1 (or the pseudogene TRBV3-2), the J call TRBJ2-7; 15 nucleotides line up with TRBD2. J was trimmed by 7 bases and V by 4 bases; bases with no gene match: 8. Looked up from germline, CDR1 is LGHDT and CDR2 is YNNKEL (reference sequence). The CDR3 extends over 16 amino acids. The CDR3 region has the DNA TGTGCCAGCAGCCCACGGACTAGCGGGAGGGCCAGGGAGCAGTACTTC. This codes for CASSPRTSGRAREQYF.

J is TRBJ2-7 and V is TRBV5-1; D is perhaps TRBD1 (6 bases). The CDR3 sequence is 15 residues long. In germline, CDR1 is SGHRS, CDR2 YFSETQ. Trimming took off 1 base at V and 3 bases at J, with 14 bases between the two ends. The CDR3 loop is CASSLSGQGYYEQYF. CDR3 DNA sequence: TGCGCCAGCAGCTTGTCGGGACAAGGTTACTACGAGCAGTACTTC.

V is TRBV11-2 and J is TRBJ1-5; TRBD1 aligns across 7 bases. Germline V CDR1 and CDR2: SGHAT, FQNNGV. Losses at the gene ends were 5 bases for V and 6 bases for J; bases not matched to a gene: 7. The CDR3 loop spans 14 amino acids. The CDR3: CASSPGTVAQPQHF. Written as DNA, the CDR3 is TGTGCCAGCAGCCCCGGGACAGTGGCTCAGCCCCAGCATTTT.

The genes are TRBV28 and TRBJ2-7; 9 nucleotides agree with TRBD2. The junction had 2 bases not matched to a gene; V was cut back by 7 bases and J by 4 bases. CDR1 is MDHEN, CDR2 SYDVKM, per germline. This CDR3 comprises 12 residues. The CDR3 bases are TGTGCCAGCACTAGCGGGATGTACGAGCAGTACTTC. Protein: CASTSGMYEQYF.

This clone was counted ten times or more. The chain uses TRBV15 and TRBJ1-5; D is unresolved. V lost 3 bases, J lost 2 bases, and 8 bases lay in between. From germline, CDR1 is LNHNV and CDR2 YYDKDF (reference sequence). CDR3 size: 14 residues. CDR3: CATSRGLGNQPQHF. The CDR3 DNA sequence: TGTGCCACCAGCAGGGGCTTGGGCAATCAGCCCCAGCATTTT.